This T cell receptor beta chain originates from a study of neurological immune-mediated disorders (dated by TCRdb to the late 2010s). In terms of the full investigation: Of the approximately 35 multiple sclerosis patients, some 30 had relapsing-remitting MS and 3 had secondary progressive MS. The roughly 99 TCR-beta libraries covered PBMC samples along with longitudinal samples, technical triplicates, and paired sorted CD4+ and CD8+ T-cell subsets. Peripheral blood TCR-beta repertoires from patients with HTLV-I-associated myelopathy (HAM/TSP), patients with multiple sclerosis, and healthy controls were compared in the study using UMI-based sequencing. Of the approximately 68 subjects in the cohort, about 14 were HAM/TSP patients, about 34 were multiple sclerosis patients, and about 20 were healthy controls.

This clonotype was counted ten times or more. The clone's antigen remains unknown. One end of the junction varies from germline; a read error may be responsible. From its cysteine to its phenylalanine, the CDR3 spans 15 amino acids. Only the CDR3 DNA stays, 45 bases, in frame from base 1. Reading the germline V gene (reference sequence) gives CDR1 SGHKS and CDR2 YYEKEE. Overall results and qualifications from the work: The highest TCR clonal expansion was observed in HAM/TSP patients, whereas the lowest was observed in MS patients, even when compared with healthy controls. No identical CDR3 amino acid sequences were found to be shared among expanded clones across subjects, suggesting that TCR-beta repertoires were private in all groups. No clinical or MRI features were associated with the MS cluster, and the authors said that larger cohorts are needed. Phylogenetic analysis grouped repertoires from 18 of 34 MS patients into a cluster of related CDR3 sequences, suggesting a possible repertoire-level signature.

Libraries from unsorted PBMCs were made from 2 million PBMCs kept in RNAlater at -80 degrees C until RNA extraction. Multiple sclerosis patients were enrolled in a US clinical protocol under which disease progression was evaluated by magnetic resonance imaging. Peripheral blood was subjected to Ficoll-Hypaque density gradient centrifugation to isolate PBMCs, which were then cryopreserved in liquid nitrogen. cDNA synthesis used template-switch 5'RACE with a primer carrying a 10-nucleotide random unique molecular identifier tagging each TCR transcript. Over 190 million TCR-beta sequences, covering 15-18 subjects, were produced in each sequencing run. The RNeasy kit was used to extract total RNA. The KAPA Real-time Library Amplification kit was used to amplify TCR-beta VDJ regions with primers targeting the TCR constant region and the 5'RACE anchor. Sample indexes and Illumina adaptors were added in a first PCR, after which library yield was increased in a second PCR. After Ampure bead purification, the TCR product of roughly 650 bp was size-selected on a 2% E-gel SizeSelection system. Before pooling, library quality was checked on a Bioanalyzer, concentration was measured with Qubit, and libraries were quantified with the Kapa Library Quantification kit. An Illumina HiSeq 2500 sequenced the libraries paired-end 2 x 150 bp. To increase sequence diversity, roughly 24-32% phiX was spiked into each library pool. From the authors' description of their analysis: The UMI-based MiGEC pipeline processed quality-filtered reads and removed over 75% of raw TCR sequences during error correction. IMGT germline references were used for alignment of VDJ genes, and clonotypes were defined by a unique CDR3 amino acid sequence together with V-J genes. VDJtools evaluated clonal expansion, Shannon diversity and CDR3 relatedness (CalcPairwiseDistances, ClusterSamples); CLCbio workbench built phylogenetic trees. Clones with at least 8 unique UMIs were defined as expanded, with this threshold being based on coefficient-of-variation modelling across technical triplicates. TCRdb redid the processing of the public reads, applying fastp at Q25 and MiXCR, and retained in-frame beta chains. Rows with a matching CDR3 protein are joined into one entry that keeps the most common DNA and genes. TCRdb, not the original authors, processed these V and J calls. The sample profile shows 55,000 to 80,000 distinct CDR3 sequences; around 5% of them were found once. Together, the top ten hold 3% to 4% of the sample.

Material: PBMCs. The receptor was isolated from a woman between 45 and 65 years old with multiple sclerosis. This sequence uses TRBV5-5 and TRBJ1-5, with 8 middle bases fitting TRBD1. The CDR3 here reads CASSLGQGNYQPQNF. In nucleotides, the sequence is TGTGCCAGCAGCTTGGGACAGGGGAATTATCAGCCCCAGAATTTT.